This TCR beta chain came from a study of T cell repertoires in cytomegalovirus infection. Whole-study context: Evidence of both CMV infection and a matching HLA type came from public TCR beta signatures.

With respect to this clonotype: The target antigen is unknown.

General study points: Identification of carriers of CMV plus the relevant HLA was achieved through cumulative public TCR beta family frequency. Ex vivo responses were dominated by HLA-C-restricted CMV-specific TCR beta clonotypes.

CDR3 length: 14 residues. Trimming shortened V by 6 bases and J by 8 bases, and 20 bases separated the two germline ends. From germline, CDR1 is SGHTS and CDR2 YDEGEE. TCRdb independently ran MiXCR on the reads; one entry per CDR3 protein. This table holds roughly 720,000 distinct CDR3 sequences, approximately 40% found once. Sequencing input: PBMCs. The sequence was collected from a human donor in good health (CMV status not recorded). Some clones in this sample may be carry-over from other donors' samples. The genes are TRBV5-8 and TRBJ1-2; a weak D match, TRBD1 (6 bases). The CDR3 loop is CASIEGGRGYGYTF. DNA of the CDR3: TGTGCCAGCATCGAGGGGGGTCGGGGGTACGGCTACACCTTC.